A selection of T cell receptor beta chains follows, all from one sample in a study of T cell repertoires in cytomegalovirus infection. A single record per CDR3 protein comes from TCRdb applying MiXCR to the reads. The top ten hold about 10% of the sample, which has 200,000 to 300,000 distinct CDR3 sequences, roughly 13% seen once. Sequencing was performed on PBMCs. The receptor set was obtained from a human donor in good health (CMV status not recorded). Some clones in this sample may be carry-over from other donors' samples. Each CDR3 is given with its conserved first and last residue. D genes are given only for firm matches. Not every row has a clone size; where given, it reads once, few, many or a size class.

>15|TRBV11-3|NA|TRBJ2-1|NA
TGTGCCAGCAGCTTATCAGGGAGGACCTACAATGAGCAGTTCTTC
CASSLSGRTYNEQFF
>12|TRBV28|NA|TRBJ1-5|few
TGTGCCAGCGCCTTTGGGGTGCAGCCCCAGCATTTT
CASAFGVQPQHF
>15|TRBV7-2|NA|TRBJ2-1|many
TGTGCCAGCAGCTTTCGCGAGGGACCGTACAATGAGCAGTTCTTC
CASSFREGPYNEQFF
>14|TRBV7-9|NA|TRBJ2-5|NA
TGTGCCAGCAGCTTAGCGGGGATCCAAGAGACCCAGTACTTC
CASSLAGIQETQYF
>13|TRBV28|NA|TRBJ1-5|many
TGTGCCATTTGCTCCACAGTCAATCAGCCCCAGCATTTT
CAICSTVNQPQHF
>15|TRBV11-2|NA|TRBJ2-3|few
TGTGCCAGCAGCTTAGATGGCCTAGTCACAGATACGCAGTATTTT
CASSLDGLVTDTQYF
>13|TRBV2|NA|TRBJ1-2|NA
TGTGCCAGCAGTATAAGGACAGACGCTGGCTACACCTTC
CASSIRTDAGYTF
>17|TRBV4-2|NA|TRBJ1-1|many
TGTGCCAGCAGCCAAGATGGTCCCCAGATACCAGGCACTGAAGCTTTCTTT
CASSQDGPQIPGTEAFF
>15|TRBV29-1|TRBD2|TRBJ2-7|few
TGCAGCGTTGAAAGGGCGGGAGGGCCCCCCTACGAGCAGTACTTC
CSVERAGGPPYEQYF
>14|TRBV7-9|TRBD1|TRBJ1-1|many
TGTGCCAGCAGCCCAGACAGGGTTAACACTGAAGCTTTCTTT
CASSPDRVNTEAFF
>14|TRBV2|NA|TRBJ1-5|NA
TGTGCCAGCGGAGACACTAATAGCAGTCAGCCCCAGCATTTT
CASGDTNSSQPQHF
>15|TRBV29-1|TRBD1|TRBJ1-4|NA
TGCAGCGTTGAAGACGGCCAGGGGGGAGTCGAAAAACTGTTTTTT
CSVEDGQGGVEKLFF
>12|TRBV29-1|NA|TRBJ2-2|few
TGCAGCGCTAGAAGCCACACCGGGGAGCTGTTTTTT
CSARSHTGELFF